This T cell receptor (beta chain) was captured in a study of blood T cell repertoires in COVID-19. The germline CDR1 and CDR2 sequences are SGDLS and YYNGEE. The V and J ends lost 3 bases and 6 bases, in that order; junction bases with no gene match: 8. This CDR3 has 16 residues. The method was immunoSEQ multiplex PCR; TCRdb's version includes in-frame clones alone and lacks a portion of them. The sample records about 440,000 clones, roughly 87% being singletons. The source material was PBMCs or T cells enriched from blood (not recorded which). The rearrangement uses TRBV9 and TRBJ2-2; 10 nucleotides match TRBD2. This sequence was found in a man aged 18-30 years who had recovered from COVID-19. The DNA for the CDR3 is TGTGCCAGCAGCGCGGCTAGCGGGAGATGGCCCGGGGAGCTGTTTTTT. Its translation: CASSAASGRWPGELFF. Together with reference TRBV9 and TRBJ2-2, the CDR3 gives the full variable domain: DSGVTQTPKHLITATGQRVTLRCSPRSGDLSVYWYQQSLDQGLQFLIQYYNGEERAKGNILERFSAQQFPDLHSELNLSSLELGDSALYFCASSAASGRWPGELFFGEGSRLTVL.